Listed below are T cell receptor beta chains from one sample, sequenced in a study of T-cell memory formation after mild COVID-19. Using its own MiXCR run on the 5' RACE reads, TCRdb lists one record per CDR3 protein. The sample holds around 7,100 distinct CDR3 sequences; roughly 58% are singletons and the top ten take 2% to 3%. Sequenced: PBMCs or a T cell subset sorted from them (not recorded which). The receptors shown here come from an adult who had mild COVID-19 (a few samples of this study predate the infection). Cell type and time point are not known. Each CDR3 is given with its conserved first and last residue. Fields, in order: CDR3 protein, D gene, J gene, V gene. A D gene is named only where the DNA matches it firmly.

CASSYEFWGGYEQYF	TRBD2	TRBJ2-7	TRBV6-2/TRBV6-3
CASSLWGGNEQFF	TRBD2	TRBJ2-1	TRBV12-3/TRBV12-4
CASSQDYVAGLTDTQYF	.	TRBJ2-3	TRBV4-1
CASSYWQGANEQFF	TRBD1	TRBJ2-1	TRBV6-2/TRBV6-3
CASSNSPGTGGNEQFF	TRBD1	TRBJ2-1	TRBV5-6
CASSLSGGFGGDTQYF	TRBD2	TRBJ2-3	TRBV7-3
CASNGGFGETQYF	.	TRBJ2-5	TRBV10-2
CAISVGLAGYNEQFF	TRBD2	TRBJ2-1	TRBV10-3
CASSATGGGGYTF	TRBD1	TRBJ1-2	TRBV7-2
CASSPGRTTEAFF	.	TRBJ1-1	TRBV18
CASSQHVFYGYTF	.	TRBJ1-2	TRBV4-3
CASSSIIGQGDTEAFF	TRBD1	TRBJ1-1	TRBV7-9
CASSLRETQYF	.	TRBJ2-5	TRBV5-4
CASSQRSGGGDTQYF	.	TRBJ2-3	TRBV7-9
CASSLEGRSGYTF	.	TRBJ1-2	TRBV6-5
CASRTGIRSYNSPLHF	.	TRBJ1-6	TRBV28
CASSFWGGDQPQHF	.	TRBJ1-5	TRBV12-3/TRBV12-4